The clone carrying this TCR beta chain has a handful of counts. CDR3 size: 16 residues. The V end lost 0 bases, the J end lost 7 bases, and 13 bases lay between the germline ends. CDR1 and CDR2 (germline): LGHNA, YSLEER. UMIs and sample barcodes were carried by the TCR alpha and TCR beta cDNA libraries that 5'RACE produced using constant-segment primers. Each CDR3 protein gets one entry after TCRdb re-called the 5' RACE reads with MiXCR. The sample holds more than 250,000 distinct CDR3 sequences, roughly 16% seen once. The record originates from a study of T-cell memory formation after mild COVID-19. The sample taken for sequencing was PBMCs or a T cell subset sorted from them (not recorded which). The TCR comes from a young man who had mild COVID-19 (a few samples of this study predate the infection). Cell type and time point are not known. J is TRBJ1-6 and V is TRBV4-3, with D unclear. The CDR3 DNA is TGCGCCAGCAGCCAAGATTGGTACGTGCCAAATTCACCCCTCCACTTT. This gives the protein CASSQDWYVPNSPLHF.